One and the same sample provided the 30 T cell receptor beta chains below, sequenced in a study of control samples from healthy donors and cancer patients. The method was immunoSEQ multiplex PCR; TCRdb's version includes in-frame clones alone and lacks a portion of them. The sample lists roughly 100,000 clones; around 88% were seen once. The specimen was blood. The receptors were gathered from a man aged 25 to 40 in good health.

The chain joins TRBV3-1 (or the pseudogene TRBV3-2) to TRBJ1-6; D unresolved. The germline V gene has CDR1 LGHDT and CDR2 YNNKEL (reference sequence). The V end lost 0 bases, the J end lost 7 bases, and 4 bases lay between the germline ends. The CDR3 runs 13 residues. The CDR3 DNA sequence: TGTGCCAGCAGCCAAGACTACAATTCACCCCTCCACTTT. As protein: CASSQDYNSPLHF.

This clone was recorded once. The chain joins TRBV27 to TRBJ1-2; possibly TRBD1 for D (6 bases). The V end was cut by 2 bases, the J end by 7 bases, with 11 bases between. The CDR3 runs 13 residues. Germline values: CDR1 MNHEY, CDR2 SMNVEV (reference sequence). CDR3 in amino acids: CASSLLQGSGYTF. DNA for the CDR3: TGTGCCAGCAGTTTACTACAGGGATCTGGCTACACCTTC.

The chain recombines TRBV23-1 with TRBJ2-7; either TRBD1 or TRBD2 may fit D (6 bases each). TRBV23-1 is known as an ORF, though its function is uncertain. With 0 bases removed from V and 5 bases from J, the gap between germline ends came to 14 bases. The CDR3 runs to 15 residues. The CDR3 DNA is TGCGCCAGCAGTCAATCGGTTCGGGGGCCGGACGAGCAGTACTTC. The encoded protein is CASSQSVRGPDEQYF.

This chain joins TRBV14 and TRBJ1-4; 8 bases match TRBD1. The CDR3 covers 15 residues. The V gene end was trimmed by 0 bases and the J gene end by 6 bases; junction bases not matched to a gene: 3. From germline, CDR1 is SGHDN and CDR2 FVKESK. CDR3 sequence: CASSQEGTGYEKLFF. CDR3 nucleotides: TGTGCCAGCAGCCAAGAGGGGACAGGATATGAAAAACTGTTTTTT.

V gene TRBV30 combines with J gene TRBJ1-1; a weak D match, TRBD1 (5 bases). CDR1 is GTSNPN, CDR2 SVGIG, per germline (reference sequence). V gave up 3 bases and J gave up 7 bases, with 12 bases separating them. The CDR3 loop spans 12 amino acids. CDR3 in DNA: TGTGCCTGGAGGGACAATATGGTTGAAGCTTTCTTT. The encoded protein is CAWRDNMVEAFF.

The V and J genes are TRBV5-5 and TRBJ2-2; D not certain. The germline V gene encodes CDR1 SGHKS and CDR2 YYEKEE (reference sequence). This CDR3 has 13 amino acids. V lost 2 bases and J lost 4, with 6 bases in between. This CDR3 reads CASSLSATGELFF. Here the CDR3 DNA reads TGTGCCAGCAGCTTATCAGCCACCGGGGAGCTGTTTTTT.

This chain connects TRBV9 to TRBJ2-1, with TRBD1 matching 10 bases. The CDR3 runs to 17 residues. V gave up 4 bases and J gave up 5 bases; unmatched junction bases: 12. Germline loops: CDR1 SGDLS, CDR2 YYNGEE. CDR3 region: CASSPRTGTGANNEQFF. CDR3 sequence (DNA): TGTGCCAGCAGCCCCCGTACCGGGACAGGGGCCAACAATGAGCAGTTCTTC. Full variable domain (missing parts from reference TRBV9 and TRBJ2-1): DSGVTQTPKHLITATGQRVTLRCSPRSGDLSVYWYQQSLDQGLQFLIQYYNGEERAKGNILERFSAQQFPDLHSELNLSSLELGDSALYFCASSPRTGTGANNEQFFGPGTRLTVL.

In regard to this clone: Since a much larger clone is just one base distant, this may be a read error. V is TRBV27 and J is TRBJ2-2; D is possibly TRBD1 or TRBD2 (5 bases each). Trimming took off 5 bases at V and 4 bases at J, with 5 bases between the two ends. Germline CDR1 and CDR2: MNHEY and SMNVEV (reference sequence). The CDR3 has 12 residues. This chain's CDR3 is CASSGGTGELFF. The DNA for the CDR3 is TGTGCCAGCAGTGGGGGCACCGGGGAGCTGTTTTTT.

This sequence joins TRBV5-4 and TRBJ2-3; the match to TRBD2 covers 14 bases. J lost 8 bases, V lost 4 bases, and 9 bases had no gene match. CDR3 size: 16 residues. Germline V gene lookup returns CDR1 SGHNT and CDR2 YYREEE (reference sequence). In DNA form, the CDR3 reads TGTGCCAGCAGCCCCGGGACTAGCGGGAGTCTCGGTACGCAGTATTTT. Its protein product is CASSPGTSGSLGTQYF.

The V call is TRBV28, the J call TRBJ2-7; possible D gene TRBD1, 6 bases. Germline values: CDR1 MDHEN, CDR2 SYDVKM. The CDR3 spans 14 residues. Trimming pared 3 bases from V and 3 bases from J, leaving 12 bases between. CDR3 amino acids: CASSLRPGVYEQYF. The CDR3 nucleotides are TGTGCCAGCAGTTTGAGACCAGGGGTCTACGAGCAGTACTTC. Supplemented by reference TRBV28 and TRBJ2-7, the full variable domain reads DVKVTQSSRYLVKRTGEKVFLECVQDMDHENMFWYRQDPGLGLRLIYFSYDVKMKEKGDIPEGYSVSREKKERFSLILESASTNQTSMYLCASSLRPGVYEQYFGPGTRLTVT.

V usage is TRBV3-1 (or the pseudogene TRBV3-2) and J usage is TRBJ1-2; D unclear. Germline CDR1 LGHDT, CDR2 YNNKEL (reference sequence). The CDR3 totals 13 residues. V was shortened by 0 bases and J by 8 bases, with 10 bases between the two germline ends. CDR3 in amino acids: CASSQDVQYGYTF. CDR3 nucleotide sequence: TGTGCCAGCAGCCAAGATGTACAGTACGGCTACACCTTC.

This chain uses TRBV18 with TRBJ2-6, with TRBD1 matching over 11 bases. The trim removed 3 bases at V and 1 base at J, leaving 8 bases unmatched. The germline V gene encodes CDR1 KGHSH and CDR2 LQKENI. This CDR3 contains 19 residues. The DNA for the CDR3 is TGTGCCAGCTCACCGCGGACAGGGGGCGGTTCGTCTGGGGCCAACGTCCTGACTTTC. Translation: CASSPRTGGGSSGANVLTF.

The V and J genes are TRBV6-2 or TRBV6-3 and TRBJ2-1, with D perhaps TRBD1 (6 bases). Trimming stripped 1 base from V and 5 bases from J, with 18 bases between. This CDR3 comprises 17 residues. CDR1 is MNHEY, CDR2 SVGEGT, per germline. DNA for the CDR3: TGTGCCAGCAGTTACTGGGGGCAGTGGGGCAACAACAATGAGCAGTTCTTC. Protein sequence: CASSYWGQWGNNNEQFF.

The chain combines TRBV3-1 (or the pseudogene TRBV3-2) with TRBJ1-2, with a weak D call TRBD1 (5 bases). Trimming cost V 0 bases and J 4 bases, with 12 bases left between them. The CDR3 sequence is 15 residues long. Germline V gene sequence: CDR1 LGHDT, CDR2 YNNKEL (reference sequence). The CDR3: CASSQDFTGGYGYTF. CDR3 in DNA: TGTGCCAGCAGCCAAGATTTCACGGGGGGCTATGGCTACACCTTC.

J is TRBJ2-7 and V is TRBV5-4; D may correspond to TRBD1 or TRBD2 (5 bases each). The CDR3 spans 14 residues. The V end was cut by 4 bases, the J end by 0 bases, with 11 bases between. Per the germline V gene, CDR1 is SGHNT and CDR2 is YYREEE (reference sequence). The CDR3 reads CASSDRGSSYEQYF. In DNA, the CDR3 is TGTGCCAGCAGCGACCGGGGCAGCTCCTACGAGCAGTACTTC.

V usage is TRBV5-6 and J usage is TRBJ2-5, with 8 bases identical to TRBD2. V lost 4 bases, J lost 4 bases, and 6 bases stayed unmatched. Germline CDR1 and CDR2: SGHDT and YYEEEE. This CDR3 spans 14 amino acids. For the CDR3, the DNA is TGTGCCAGCAGCGTGGCCGGGGGGGTAGAGACCCAGTACTTC. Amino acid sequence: CASSVAGGVETQYF. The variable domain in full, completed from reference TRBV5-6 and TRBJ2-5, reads DAGVTQSPTHLIKTRGQQVTLRCSPKSGHDTVSWYQQALGQGPQFIFQYYEEEERQRGNFPDRFSGHQFPNYSSELNVNALLLGDSALYLCASSVAGGVETQYFGPGTRLLVL.

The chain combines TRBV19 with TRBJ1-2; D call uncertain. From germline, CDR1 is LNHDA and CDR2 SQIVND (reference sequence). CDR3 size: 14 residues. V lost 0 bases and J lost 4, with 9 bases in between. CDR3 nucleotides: TGTGCCAGTAGTATAGATCTAGGGTCCTATGGCTACACCTTC. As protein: CASSIDLGSYGYTF. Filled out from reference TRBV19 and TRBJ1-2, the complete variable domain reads DGGITQSPKYLFRKEGQNVTLSCEQNLNHDAMYWYRQDPGQGLRLIYYSQIVNDFQKGDIAEGYSVSREKKESFPLTVTSAQKNPTAFYLCASSIDLGSYGYTFGSGTRLTVV.

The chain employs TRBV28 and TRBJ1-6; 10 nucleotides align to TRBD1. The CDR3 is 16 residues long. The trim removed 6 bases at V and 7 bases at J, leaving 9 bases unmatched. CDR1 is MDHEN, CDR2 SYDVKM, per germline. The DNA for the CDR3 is TGTGCCAGCAGACCTTGGGACAGGGGTGGGAATTCACCCCTCCACTTT. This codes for CASRPWDRGGNSPLHF.

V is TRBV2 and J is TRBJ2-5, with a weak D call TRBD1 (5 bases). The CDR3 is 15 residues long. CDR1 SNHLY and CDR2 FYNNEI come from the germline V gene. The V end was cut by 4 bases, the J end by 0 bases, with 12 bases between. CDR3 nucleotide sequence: TGTGCCAGCAGTGTTCAGGGTTCATACCAAGAGACCCAGTACTTC. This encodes CASSVQGSYQETQYF. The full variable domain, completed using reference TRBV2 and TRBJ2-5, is EPEVTQTPSHQVTQMGQEVILRCVPISNHLYFYWYRQILGQKVEFLVSFYNNEISEKSEIFDDQFSVERPDGSNFTLKIRSTKLEDSAMYFCASSVQGSYQETQYFGPGTRLLVL.

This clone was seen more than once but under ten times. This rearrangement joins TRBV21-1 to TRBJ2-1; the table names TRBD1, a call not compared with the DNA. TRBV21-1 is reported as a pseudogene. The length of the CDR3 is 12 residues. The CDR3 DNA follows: TGTGCCAGCACCTCACAGGGCAATGAGCAGTTCTTC. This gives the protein CASTSQGNEQFF.

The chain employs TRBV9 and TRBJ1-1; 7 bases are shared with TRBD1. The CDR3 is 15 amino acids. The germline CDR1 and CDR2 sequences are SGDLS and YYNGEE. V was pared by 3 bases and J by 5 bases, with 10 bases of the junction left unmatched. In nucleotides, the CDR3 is TGTGCCAGCAGCGCCAACCCGACAGGGTGGACTGAAGCTTTCTTT. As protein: CASSANPTGWTEAFF.

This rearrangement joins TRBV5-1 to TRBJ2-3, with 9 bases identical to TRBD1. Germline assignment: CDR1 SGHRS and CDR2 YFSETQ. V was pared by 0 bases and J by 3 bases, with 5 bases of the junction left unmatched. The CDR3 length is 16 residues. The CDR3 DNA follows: TGCGCCAGCAGCTTGGCCCCGGGACAGGGTACAGATACGCAGTATTTT. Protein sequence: CASSLAPGQGTDTQYF.

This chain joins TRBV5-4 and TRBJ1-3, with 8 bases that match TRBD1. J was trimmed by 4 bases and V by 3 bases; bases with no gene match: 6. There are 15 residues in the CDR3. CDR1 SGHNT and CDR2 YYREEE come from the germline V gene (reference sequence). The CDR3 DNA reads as TGTGCCAGCAGCTGGGGCGGGACAGGAGGAAACACCATATATTTT. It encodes CASSWGGTGGNTIYF. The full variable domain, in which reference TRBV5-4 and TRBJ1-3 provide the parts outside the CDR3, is ETGVTQSPTHLIKTRGQQVTLRCSSQSGHNTVSWYQQALGQGPQFIFQYYREEENGRGNFPPRFSGLQFPNYSSELNVNALELDDSALYLCASSWGGTGGNTIYFGEGSWLTVV.

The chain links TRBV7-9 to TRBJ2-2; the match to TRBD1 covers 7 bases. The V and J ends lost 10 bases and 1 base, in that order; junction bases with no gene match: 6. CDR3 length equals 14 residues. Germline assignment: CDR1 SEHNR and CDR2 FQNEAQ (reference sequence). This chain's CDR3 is CATSGQMNTGELFF. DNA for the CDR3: TGTGCCACTTCGGGACAGATGAACACCGGGGAGCTGTTTTTT.

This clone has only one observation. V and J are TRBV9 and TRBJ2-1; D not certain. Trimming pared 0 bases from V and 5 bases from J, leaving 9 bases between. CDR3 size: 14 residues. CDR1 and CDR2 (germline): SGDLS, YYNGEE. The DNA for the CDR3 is TGTGCCAGCAGCGTAGAGGTACTACACAATGAGCAGTTCTTC. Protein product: CASSVEVLHNEQFF.

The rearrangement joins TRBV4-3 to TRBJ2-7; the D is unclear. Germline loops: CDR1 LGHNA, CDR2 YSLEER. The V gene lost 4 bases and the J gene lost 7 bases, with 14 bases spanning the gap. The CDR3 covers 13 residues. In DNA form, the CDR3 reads TGCGCCAGCAGCCTTTTTTTTATGGGGGAGCAGTACTTC. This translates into CASSLFFMGEQYF.

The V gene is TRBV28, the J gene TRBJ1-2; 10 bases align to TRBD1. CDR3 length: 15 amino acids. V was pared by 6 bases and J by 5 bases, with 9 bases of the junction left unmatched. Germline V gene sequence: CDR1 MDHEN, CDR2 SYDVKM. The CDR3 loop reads CASRLLGQGSYGYTF. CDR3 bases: TGTGCCAGCAGGTTGCTGGGACAGGGGAGTTATGGCTACACCTTC.

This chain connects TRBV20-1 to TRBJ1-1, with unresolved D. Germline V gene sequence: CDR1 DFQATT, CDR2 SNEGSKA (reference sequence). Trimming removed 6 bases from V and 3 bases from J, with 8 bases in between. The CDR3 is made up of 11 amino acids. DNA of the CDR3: TGCAGTGCGGGGAGCGACACTGAAGCTTTCTTT. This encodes CSAGSDTEAFF.

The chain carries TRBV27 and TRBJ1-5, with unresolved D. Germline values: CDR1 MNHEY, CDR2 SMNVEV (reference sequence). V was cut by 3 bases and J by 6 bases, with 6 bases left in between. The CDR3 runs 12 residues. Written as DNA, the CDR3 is TGTGCCAGCAGTTTTATGGGTCAGCCCCAGCATTTT. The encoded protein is CASSFMGQPQHF.

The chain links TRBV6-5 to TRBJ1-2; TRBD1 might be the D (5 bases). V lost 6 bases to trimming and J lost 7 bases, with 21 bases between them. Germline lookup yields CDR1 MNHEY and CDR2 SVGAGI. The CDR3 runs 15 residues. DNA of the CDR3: TGTGCCAGCAGCCCCAGGCTGGGAAGGGGTCCTGGCTACACCTTC. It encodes CASSPRLGRGPGYTF.